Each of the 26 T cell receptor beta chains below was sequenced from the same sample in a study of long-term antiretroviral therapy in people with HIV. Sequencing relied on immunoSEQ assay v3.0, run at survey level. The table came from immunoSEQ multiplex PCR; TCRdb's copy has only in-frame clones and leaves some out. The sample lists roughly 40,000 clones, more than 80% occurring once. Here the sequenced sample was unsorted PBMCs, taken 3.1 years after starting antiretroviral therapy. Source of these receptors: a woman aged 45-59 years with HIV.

CDR3 nucleotide sequence: TGTGCCAGCAGCTTAACCCCAGGGGCCCACGAGCAGTACTTC. It codes for CASSLTPGAHEQYF. This rearrangement joins TRBV7-3 to TRBJ2-7; a possible D gene is TRBD1 (6 bases). The V end lost 0 bases, the J end lost 5 bases, and 11 bases lay between the germline ends. The CDR3 runs to 14 residues. Germline CDR1 and CDR2: SGHTA and FQGTGA.

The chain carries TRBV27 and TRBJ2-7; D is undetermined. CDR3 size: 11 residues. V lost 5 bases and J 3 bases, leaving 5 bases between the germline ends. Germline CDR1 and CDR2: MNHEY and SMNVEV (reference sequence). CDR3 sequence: CASSLGYEQYF. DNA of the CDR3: TGTGCCAGCAGTCTTGGCTACGAGCAGTACTTC.

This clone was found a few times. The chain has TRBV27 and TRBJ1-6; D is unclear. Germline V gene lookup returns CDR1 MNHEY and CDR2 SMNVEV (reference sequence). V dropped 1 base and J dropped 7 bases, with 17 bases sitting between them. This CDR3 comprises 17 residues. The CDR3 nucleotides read TGTGCCAGCAGTTTATGGGAACCGGACGGAGAGAATTCACCCCTCCACTTT. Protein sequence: CASSLWEPDGENSPLHF.

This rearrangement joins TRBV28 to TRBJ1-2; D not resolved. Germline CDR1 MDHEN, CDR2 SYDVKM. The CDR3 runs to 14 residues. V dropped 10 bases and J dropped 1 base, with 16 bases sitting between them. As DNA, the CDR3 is TGTGCCATACTAAGTTTAGGCTTTAACTATGGCTACACCTTC. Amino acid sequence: CAILSLGFNYGYTF.

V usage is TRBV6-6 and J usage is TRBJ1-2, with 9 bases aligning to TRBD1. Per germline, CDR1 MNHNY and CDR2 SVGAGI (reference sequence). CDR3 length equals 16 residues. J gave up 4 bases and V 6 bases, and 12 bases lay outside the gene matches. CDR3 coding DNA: TGTGCCAGCAGAACCAACGACAGGGGGGCAGGCTATGGCTACACCTTC. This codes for CASRTNDRGAGYGYTF.

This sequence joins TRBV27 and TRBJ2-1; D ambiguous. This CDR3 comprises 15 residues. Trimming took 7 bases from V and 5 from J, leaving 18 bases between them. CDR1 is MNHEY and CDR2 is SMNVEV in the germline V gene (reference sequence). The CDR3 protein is CASTYSANVDNEQFF. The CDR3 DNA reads TGTGCCAGCACCTACTCAGCCAATGTGGACAATGAGCAGTTCTTC.

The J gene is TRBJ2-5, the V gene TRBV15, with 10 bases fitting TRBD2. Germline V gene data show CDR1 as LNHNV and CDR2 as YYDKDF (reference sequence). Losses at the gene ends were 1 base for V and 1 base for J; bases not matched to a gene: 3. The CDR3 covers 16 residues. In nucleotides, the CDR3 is TGTGCCACCAGCAGAGCTAGCGGGGGCCTCCAAGAGACCCAGTACTTC. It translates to CATSRASGGLQETQYF.

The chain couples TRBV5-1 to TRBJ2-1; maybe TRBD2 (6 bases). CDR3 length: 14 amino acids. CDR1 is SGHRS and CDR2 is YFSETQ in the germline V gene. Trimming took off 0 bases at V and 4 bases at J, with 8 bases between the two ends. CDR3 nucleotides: TGCGCCAGCAGCTTGGCCGGGAGTTACAATGAGCAGTTCTTC. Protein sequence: CASSLAGSYNEQFF. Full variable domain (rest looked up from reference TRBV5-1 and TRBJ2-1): KAGVTQTPRYLIKTRGQQVTLSCSPISGHRSVSWYQQTPGQGLQFLFEYFSETQRNKGNFPGRFSGRQFSNSRSEMNVSTLELGDSALYLCASSLAGSYNEQFFGPGTRLTVL.

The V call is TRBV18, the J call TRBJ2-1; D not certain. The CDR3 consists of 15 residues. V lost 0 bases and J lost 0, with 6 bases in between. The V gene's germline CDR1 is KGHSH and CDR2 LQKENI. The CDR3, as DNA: TGTGCCAGCTCACCACCTTCTAGCTCCTACAATGAGCAGTTCTTC. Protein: CASSPPSSSYNEQFF.

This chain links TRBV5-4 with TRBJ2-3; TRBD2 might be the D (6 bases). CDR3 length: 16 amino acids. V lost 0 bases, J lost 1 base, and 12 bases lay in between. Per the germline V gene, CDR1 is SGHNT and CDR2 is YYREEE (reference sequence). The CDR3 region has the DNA TGTGCCAGCAGCTTGGACGTAGCGGAAGGCACAGATACGCAGTATTTT. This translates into CASSLDVAEGTDTQYF.

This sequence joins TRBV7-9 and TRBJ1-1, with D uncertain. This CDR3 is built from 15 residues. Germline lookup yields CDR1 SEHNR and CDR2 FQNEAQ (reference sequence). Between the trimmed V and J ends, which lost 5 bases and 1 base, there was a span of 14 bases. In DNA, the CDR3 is TGTGCCAGCAGCCATCGGCCCCCCAGGAACACTGAAGCTTTCTTT. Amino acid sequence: CASSHRPPRNTEAFF.

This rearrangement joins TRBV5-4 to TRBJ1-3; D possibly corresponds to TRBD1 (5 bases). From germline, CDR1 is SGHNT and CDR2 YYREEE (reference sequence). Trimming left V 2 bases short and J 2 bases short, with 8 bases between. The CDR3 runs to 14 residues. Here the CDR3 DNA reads TGTGCCAGCAGCTTAGGGACGACTGGAAACACCATATATTTT. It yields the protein CASSLGTTGNTIYF. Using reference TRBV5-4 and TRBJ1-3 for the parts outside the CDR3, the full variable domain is ETGVTQSPTHLIKTRGQQVTLRCSSQSGHNTVSWYQQALGQGPQFIFQYYREEENGRGNFPPRFSGLQFPNYSSELNVNALELDDSALYLCASSLGTTGNTIYFGEGSWLTVV.

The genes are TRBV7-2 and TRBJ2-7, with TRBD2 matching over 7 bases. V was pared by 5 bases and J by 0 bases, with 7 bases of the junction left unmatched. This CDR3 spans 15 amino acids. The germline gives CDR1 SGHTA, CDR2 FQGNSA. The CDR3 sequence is CASSPGTTTSYEQYF. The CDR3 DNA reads TGTGCCAGCAGCCCTGGGACTACCACCTCCTACGAGCAGTACTTC.

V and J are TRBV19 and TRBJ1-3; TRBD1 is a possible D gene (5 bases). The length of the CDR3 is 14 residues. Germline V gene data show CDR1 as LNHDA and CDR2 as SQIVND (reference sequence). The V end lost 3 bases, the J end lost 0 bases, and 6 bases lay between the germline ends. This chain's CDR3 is CASSIDSSGNTIYF. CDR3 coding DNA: TGTGCCAGTAGTATTGACAGCTCTGGAAACACCATATATTTT. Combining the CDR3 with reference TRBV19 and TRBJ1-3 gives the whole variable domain DGGITQSPKYLFRKEGQNVTLSCEQNLNHDAMYWYRQDPGQGLRLIYYSQIVNDFQKGDIAEGYSVSREKKESFPLTVTSAQKNPTAFYLCASSIDSSGNTIYFGEGSWLTVV.

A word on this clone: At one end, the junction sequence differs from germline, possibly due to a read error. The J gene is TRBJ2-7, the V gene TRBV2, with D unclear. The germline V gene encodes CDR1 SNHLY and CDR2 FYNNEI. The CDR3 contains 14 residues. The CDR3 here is CASRVQVISDEQYF. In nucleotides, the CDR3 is TGTGCCAGCAGGGTCCAGGTTATCTCCGACGAGCAGTACTTC. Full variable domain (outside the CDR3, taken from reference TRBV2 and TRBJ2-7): EPEVTQTPSHQVTQMGQEVILRCVPISNHLYFYWYRQILGQKVEFLVSFYNNEISEKSEIFDDQFSVERPDGSNFTLKIRSTKLEDSAMYFCASRVQVISDEQYFGPGTRLTVT.

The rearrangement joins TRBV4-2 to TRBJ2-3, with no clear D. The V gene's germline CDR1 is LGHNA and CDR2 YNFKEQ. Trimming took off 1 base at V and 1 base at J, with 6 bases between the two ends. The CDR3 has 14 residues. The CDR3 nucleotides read TGTGCCAGCAGCCAAGGGAGACGCACAGATACGCAGTATTTT. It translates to CASSQGRRTDTQYF.

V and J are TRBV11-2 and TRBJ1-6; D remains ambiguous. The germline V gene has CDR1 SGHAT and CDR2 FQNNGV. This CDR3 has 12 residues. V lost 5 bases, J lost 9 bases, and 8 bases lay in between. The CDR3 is CASSPPGSPLHF. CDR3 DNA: TGTGCCAGCAGCCCTCCGGGTTCACCCCTCCACTTT.

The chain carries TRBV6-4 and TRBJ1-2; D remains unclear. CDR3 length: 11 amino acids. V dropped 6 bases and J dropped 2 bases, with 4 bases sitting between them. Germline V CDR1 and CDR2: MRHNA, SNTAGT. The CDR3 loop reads CASRDNYGYTF. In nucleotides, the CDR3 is TGTGCCAGCAGAGACAACTATGGCTACACCTTC.

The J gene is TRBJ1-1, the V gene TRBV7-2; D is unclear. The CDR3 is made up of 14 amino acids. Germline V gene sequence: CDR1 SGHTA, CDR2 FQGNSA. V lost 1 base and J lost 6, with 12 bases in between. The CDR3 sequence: CASSLVGTVPEAFF. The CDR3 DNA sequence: TGTGCCAGCAGCTTAGTCGGAACGGTCCCTGAAGCTTTCTTT. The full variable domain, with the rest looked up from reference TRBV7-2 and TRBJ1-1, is GAGVSQSPSNKVTEKGKDVELRCDPISGHTALYWYRQSLGQGLEFLIYFQGNSAPDKSGLPSDRFSAERTGGSVSTLTIQRTQQEDSAVYLCASSLVGTVPEAFFGQGTRLTVV.

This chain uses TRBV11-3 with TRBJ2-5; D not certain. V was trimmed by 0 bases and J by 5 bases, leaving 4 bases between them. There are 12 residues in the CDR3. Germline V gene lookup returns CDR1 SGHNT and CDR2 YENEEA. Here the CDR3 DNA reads TGTGCCAGCAGCTTAGATGGGGAGACCCAGTACTTC. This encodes CASSLDGETQYF.

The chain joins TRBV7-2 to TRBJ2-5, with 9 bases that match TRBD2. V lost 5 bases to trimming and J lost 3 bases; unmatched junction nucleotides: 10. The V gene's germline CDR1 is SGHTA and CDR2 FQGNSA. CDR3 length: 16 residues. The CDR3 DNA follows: TGTGCCAGCAGCCCCAGGGTTCTAGCGGGGAAAGAGACCCAGTACTTC. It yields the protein CASSPRVLAGKETQYF.

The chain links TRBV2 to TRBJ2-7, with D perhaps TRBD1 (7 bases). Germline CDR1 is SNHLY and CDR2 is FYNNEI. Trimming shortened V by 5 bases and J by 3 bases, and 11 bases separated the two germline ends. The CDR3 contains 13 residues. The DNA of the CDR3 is TGTGCCAGCAGTCAGGGGGGCAGCTACGAGCAGTACTTC. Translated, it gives CASSQGGSYEQYF.

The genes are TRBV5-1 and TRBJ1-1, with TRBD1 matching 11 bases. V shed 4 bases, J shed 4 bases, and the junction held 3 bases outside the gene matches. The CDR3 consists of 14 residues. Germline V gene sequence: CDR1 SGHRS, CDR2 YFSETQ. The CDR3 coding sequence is TGCGCCAGCAGCCAGGGGACAGGGGGCACTGAAGCTTTCTTT. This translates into CASSQGTGGTEAFF.

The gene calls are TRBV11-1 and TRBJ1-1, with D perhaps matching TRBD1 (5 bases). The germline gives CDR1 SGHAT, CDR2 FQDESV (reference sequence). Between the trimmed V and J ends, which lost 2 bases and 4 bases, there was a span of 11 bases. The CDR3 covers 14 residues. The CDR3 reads CASSLQGLSTEAFF. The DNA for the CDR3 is TGTGCCAGCAGCTTACAGGGTTTGAGCACTGAAGCTTTCTTT.

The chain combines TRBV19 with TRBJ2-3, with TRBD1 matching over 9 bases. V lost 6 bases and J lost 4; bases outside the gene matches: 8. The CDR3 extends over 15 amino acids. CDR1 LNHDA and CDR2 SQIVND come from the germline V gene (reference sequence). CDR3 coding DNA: TGTGCCAGTAGGCGGACAGGGGTAAGAGCAGATACGCAGTATTTT. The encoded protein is CASRRTGVRADTQYF.

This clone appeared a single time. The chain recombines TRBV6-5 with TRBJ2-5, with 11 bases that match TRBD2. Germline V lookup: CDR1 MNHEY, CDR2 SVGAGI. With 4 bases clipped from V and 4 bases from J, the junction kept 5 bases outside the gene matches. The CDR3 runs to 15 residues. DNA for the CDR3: TGTGCCAGCAGTTTAAACCTAGCGGGGGGAGAGACCCAGTACTTC. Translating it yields CASSLNLAGGETQYF.